Listed below are T cell receptor beta chains from one sample, sequenced in a study of naive and memory T cell subsets. MiXCR, run by TCRdb on the UMI-ligation and nested PCR reads, gives a single entry per CDR3 protein. The sample lists some 21,000 distinct CDR3 sequences, about 11% seen once, with roughly 20% in the top ten. The sample consisted of central memory CD8+ T cells from blood. These receptors all come from a human donor in good health. Each CDR3 is given with its conserved first and last residue. The order of the fields is CDR3 DNA, CDR3 protein, D gene, V gene, J gene, clone size. D genes are given only for firm matches. For some rows the clone size is stated as once, few or many, or as a class when expanded; others skip it.

TGCAGTGCTAGAGATATCGACAGGTCCTACGAGCAGTACTTC	CSARDIDRSYEQYF	.	TRBV20-1	TRBJ2-7	few
TGTGCCAGCAGTGAAAGCAGGGGACTAGGGGGTCGGGACACAGATACGCAGTATTTT	CASSESRGLGGRDTDTQYF	TRBD2	TRBV2	TRBJ2-3	few
TGTGCCAGCAGTTATGGGCCTAGTTCCACAGATACGCAGTATTTT	CASSYGPSSTDTQYF	.	TRBV6-2/TRBV6-3	TRBJ2-3	.
TGCGCCAGCAGCCCCCCCCAGGGCCTCACTGAAGCTTTCTTT	CASSPPQGLTEAFF	.	TRBV4-1	TRBJ1-1	many
TGTGCCAGCAGTTCCTCCTCGAAGGGCTACACCTTC	CASSSSSKGYTF	.	TRBV27	TRBJ1-2	few
TGTGCCAGCAGCCCCCTCGGGCGTTCCAATGAGCAGTTCTTC	CASSPLGRSNEQFF	.	TRBV14	TRBJ2-1	many
TGCAGCGGGGGTAGCGGGAGCGACGGGGAGCTGTTTTTT	CSGGSGSDGELFF	TRBD2	TRBV29-1	TRBJ2-2	few
TGTGCCAGCAGTTACGGTGAAAAACTGTTTTTT	CASSYGEKLFF	.	TRBV6-5	TRBJ1-4	few
TGTGCCAGCAGGGAACTAGCGTTTGTATACAATGAGCAGTTCTTC	CASRELAFVYNEQFF	TRBD2	TRBV2	TRBJ2-1	.
TGTGCCAGCAGCTTACCTGAGCCCGGCACTGAAGCTTTCTTT	CASSLPEPGTEAFF	.	TRBV11-3	TRBJ1-1	many
TGTGCCAGCAGCCGAGTTGGTGAAAAACTGTTTTTT	CASSRVGEKLFF	.	TRBV27	TRBJ1-4	.
TGCGCCAGCAGCCAAGACGCGGGACAGGGGAATTCACCCCTCCACTTT	CASSQDAGQGNSPLHF	TRBD1	TRBV4-1	TRBJ1-6	.
TGTGCCAGCAGTGGCGGGAGAGGCGAGCAGTACTTC	CASSGGRGEQYF	TRBD2	TRBV4-2	TRBJ2-7	.
TGCAGTGCTAGTGCACTCGACGACAGAACGGGCTACGAGCAGTACTTC	CSASALDDRTGYEQYF	.	TRBV20-1	TRBJ2-7	many
TGTGCCAGCGGACTAGCGCCCAATGAGCAGTTCTTC	CASGLAPNEQFF	TRBD2	TRBV6-2/TRBV6-3	TRBJ2-1	few
TGTGCCACCAGCGGGGGACTAGCGGGAACAGATACGCAGTATTTT	CATSGGLAGTDTQYF	TRBD2	TRBV15	TRBJ2-3	.
TGTGCCAGCAGTCACAGCGGGAGTCGCAGCGATGAGCAGTTCTTC	CASSHSGSRSDEQFF	TRBD2	TRBV7-9	TRBJ2-1	.
TGTGCCAGCAGCTCATCTCGGAGGTTACACACTGAAGCTTTCTTT	CASSSSRRLHTEAFF	.	TRBV9	TRBJ1-1	many
TGTGCCATCAGTGTAAAAGGTGGTGAGCAGTTCTTC	CAISVKGGEQFF	.	TRBV10-3	TRBJ2-1	.
TGTGCCAGCAGCTCCCGAGCGGACGCTTACGAGCAGTACTTC	CASSSRADAYEQYF	.	TRBV13	TRBJ2-7	.
TGCGCCAGCAGCCAAGGGACAGGGGGCTTAACGAACACTGAAGCTTTCTTT	CASSQGTGGLTNTEAFF	TRBD1	TRBV4-1	TRBJ1-1	few
TGTGCCAGCAGCCCCCCGTGGGAGGGGTATGGCTACACCTTC	CASSPPWEGYGYTF	.	TRBV9	TRBJ1-2	few
TGTGCCAGCAGTACCCTGGGACAGGGGATGAACACTGAAGCTTTCTTT	CASSTLGQGMNTEAFF	TRBD1	TRBV6-2/TRBV6-3	TRBJ1-1	few
TGTGCCAGCAGCGACTACGAGCAGTACTTC	CASSDYEQYF	.	TRBV2	TRBJ2-7	few
TGTGCCAGCAGTGAATATGGCAGTAGCAATCAGCCCCAGCATTTT	CASSEYGSSNQPQHF	.	TRBV2	TRBJ1-5	many
TGCAGCGTTGAAACACCTACAGGGCTCTCCTACGAGCAGTACTTC	CSVETPTGLSYEQYF	.	TRBV29-1	TRBJ2-7	many
TGTGCCAGCAGACCCGGGACAGGAACGGACTACGAGCAGTACTTC	CASRPGTGTDYEQYF	TRBD1	TRBV2	TRBJ2-7	many
TGCGCCAGCAGCCCCACGGTCGGGGCGGGAATTAACTACGAGCAGTACTTC	CASSPTVGAGINYEQYF	.	TRBV10-2	TRBJ2-7	few
TGCAGCGTTGTATTAGGTTCGTACAATGAGCAGTTCTTC	CSVVLGSYNEQFF	.	TRBV29-1	TRBJ2-1	few
TGCGCCAGCAGCCCCCTAGCGGGCGGCACAGATACGCAGTATTTT	CASSPLAGGTDTQYF	TRBD2	TRBV4-1	TRBJ2-3	medium-sized
TGTGCCAGCAGCCTCGGGGCGGGGAACACTGAAGCTTTCTTT	CASSLGAGNTEAFF	.	TRBV7-9	TRBJ1-1	many
TGCAGCGTGACGGACGGACTTAACTATGGCTACACCTTC	CSVTDGLNYGYTF	.	TRBV29-1	TRBJ1-2	many
TGTGCCAGCACTCTCGTGACAGGGGGAAAGGATACCGGGGAGCTGTTTTTT	CASTLVTGGKDTGELFF	TRBD1	TRBV27	TRBJ2-2	.
TGCGCCAGCAGCTCATGGACAGGGGAGGCCTACGAGCAGTACTTC	CASSSWTGEAYEQYF	TRBD1	TRBV5-1	TRBJ2-7	medium-sized
TGTGCCAGCAGCCAGGTGGCGGGGATCTATGGCTACACCTTC	CASSQVAGIYGYTF	.	TRBV14	TRBJ1-2	.
TGCAGTGCTAGGAATCCGGGACAGGGGGATTTGAGCTACACCTTC	CSARNPGQGDLSYTF	TRBD1	TRBV20-1	TRBJ1-2	many
TGTGCCAGCAGTTTAGGGGATAGCGGAAACTACTACGAGCAGTACTTC	CASSLGDSGNYYEQYF	.	TRBV27	TRBJ2-7	many
TGCGCCAGCAGCTTGGTCCAGGGCCCCAGCTCTGGGGCCAACGTCCTGACTTTC	CASSLVQGPSSGANVLTF	.	TRBV5-1	TRBJ2-6	.
TGCGCCAGCAGCCAAGTGGACAGGGGGTCCTACGAGCAGTACTTC	CASSQVDRGSYEQYF	TRBD1	TRBV4-1	TRBJ2-7	many
TGTGCCAGCAGCTCCGGAGGGGACAGGAGGATCAATGAGCAGTTCTTC	CASSSGGDRRINEQFF	TRBD1	TRBV9	TRBJ2-1	many
TGTGCCAGCAGCTTAGGGGGACAGGGGAGCTCTGGAAACACCATATATTTT	CASSLGGQGSSGNTIYF	TRBD1	TRBV7-8	TRBJ1-3	many